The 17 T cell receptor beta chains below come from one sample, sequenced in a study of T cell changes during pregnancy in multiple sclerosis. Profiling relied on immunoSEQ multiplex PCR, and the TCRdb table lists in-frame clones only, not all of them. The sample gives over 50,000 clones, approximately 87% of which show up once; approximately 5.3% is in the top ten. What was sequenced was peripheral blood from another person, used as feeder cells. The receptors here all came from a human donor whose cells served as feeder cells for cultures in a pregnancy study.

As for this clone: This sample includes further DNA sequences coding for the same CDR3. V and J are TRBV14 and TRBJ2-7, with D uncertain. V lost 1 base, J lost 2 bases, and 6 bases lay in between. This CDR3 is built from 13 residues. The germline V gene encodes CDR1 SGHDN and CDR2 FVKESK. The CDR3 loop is CASSQVSAYEQYF. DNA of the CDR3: TGTGCCAGCAGCCAAGTTTCGGCCTACGAGCAGTACTTC.

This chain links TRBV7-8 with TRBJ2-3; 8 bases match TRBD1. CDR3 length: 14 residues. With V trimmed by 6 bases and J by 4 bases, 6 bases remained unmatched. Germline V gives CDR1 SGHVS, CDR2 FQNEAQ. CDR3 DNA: TGTGCCAGCAGGGCAGGGGGCTTTGCAGATACGCAGTATTTT. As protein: CASRAGGFADTQYF. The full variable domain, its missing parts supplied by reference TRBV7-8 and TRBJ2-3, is GAGVSQSPRYKVAKRGQDVALRCDPISGHVSLFWYQQALGQGPEFLTYFQNEAQLDKSGLPSDRFFAERPEGSVSTLKIQRTQQEDSAVYLCASRAGGFADTQYFGPGTRLTVL.

The CDR3 bases are TGTGCCAGCAGCTTATCAGGGACCAACTATGGCTACACCTTC. Amino acid sequence: CASSLSGTNYGYTF. The V call is TRBV7-2, the J call TRBJ1-2; the D gene is possibly TRBD1 (5 bases). CDR1 and CDR2 (germline): SGHTA, FQGNSA. Trimming took off 2 bases at V and 2 bases at J, with 9 bases between the two ends. This CDR3 is built from 14 residues.

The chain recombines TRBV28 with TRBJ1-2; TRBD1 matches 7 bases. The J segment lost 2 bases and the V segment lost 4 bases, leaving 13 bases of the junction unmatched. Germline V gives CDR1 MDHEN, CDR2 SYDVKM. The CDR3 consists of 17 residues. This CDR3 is CASSWGTVESGNYGYTF. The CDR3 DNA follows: TGTGCCAGCAGTTGGGGGACAGTCGAATCGGGGAACTATGGCTACACCTTC.

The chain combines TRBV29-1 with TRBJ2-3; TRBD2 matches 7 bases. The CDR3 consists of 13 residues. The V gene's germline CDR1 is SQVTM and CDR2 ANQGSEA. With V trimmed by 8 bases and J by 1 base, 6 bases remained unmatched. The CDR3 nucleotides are TGCAGCTTGCTGGCGGGGGGCACAGATACGCAGTATTTT. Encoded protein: CSLLAGGTDTQYF.

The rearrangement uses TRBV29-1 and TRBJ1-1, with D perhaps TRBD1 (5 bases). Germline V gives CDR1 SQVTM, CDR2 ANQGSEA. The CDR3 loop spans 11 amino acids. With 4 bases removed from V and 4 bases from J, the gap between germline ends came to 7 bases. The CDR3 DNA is TGCAGCGTTGCGGACACCACTGAAGCTTTCTTT. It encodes CSVADTTEAFF.

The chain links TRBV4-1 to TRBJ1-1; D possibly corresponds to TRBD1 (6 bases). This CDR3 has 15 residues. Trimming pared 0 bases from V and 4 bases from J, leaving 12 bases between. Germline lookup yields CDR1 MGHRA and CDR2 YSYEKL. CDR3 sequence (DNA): TGCGCCAGCAGCCAAGAAAGGGGGGCGAGCACTGAAGCTTTCTTT. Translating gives CASSQERGASTEAFF.

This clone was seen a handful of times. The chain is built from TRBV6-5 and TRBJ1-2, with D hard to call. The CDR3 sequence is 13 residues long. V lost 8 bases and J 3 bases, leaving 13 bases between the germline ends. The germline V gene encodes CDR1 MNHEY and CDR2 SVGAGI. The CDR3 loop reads CASSLGGYYGYTF. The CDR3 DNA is TGTGCCAGCTCCCTGGGCGGGTACTATGGCTACACCTTC.

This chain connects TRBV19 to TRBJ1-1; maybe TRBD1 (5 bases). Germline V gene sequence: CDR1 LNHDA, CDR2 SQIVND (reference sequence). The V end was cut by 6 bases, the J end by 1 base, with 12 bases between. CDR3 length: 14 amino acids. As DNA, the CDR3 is TGTGCCAGTAGCTCATGGGGGAGGAACACTGAAGCTTTCTTT. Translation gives CASSSWGRNTEAFF.

This chain's CDR3 is CASSESTANTGELFF. The DNA of the CDR3 is TGCGCCAGCAGTGAATCGACCGCGAACACCGGGGAGCTGTTTTTT. The J gene is TRBJ2-2, the V gene TRBV10-2; D ambiguous. CDR1 is WSHSY, CDR2 SAAADI, per germline. V was shortened by 3 bases and J by 0 bases, with 8 bases between the two germline ends. The CDR3 covers 15 residues.

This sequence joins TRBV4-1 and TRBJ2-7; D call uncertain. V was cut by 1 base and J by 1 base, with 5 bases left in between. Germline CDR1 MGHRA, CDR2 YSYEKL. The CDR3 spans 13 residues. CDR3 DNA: TGCGCCAGCAGCCAAGGCCCTTCCTACGAGCAGTACTTC. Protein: CASSQGPSYEQYF.

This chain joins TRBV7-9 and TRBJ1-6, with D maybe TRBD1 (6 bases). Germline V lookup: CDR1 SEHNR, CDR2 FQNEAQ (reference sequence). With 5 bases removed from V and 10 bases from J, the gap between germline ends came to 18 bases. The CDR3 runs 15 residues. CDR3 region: CASSGRDTSRSPLHF. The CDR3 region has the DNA TGTGCCAGCAGCGGACGGGACACGTCGAGGTCACCCCTCCACTTT.

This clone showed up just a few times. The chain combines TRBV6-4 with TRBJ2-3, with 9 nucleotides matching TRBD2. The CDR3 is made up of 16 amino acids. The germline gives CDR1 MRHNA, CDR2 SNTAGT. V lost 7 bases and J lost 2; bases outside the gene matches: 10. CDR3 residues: CASKESGGGATDTQYF. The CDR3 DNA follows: TGTGCCAGCAAGGAGAGTGGCGGGGGGGCCACAGATACGCAGTATTTT.

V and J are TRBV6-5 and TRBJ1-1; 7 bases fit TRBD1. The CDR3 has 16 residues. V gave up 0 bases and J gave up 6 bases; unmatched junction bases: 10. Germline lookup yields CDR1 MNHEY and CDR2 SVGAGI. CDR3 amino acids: CASSYSADRDSAEAFF. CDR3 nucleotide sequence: TGTGCCAGCAGTTACTCTGCCGACAGGGACTCAGCTGAAGCTTTCTTT.

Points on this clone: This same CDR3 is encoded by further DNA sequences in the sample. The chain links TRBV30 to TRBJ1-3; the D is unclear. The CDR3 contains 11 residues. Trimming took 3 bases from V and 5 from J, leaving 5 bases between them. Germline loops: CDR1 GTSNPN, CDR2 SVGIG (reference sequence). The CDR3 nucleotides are TGTGCCTGGAGCGACCGAAACACCATATATTTT. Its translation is CAWSDRNTIYF.

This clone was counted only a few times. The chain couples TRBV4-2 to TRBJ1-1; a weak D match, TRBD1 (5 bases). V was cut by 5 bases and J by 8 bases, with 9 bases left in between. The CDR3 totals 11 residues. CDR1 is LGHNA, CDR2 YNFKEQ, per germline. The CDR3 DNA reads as TGTGCCAGCAGCTTCCGGGACGAAGCTTTCTTT. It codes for CASSFRDEAFF.

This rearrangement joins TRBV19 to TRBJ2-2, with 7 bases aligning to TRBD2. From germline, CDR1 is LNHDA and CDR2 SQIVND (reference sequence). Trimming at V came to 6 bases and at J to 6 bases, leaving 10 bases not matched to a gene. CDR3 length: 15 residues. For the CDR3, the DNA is TGTGCCAGTAGCCGCAGCGGGGTGCGATCCGGGGAGCTGTTTTTT. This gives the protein CASSRSGVRSGELFF.